This T cell receptor (beta chain) appears in the sequencing data of a study of shared clonotypes between healthy human individuals. Study details: The study drew on a couple of women and a few men aged 18 to 49 as donors.

Donors were healthy HIV-negative adults without recent acute infections or vaccinations. A remark on this clone: Its antigen is not identified.

Genomic DNA of every subset was divided equally among multiple immunoSEQ plates. The table came from immunoSEQ multiplex PCR; TCRdb's copy has only in-frame clones and leaves some out. The table records 2 million to 2.5 million clones, almost 96% of them present only once. Unmatched junction bases numbered 6, after V lost 3 bases and J lost 4 bases. CDR3 size: 15 residues. CDR1 is LNHDA, CDR2 SQIVND, per germline (reference sequence). Study findings and constraints: Among a few donors, approximately 5% of naive CD4 clonotypes were found in common.

The TCR sequence derives from a man between 18 and 29 years old in good health. This rearrangement joins TRBV19 to TRBJ1-3; 7 nucleotides line up with TRBD1. The material sequenced was naive CD4+ T cells sorted from blood. Specified subset: CD45RA+ positively selected. The CDR3 region has the DNA TGTGCCAGTAGTATGACGAGGGGGCAAGGAAACACCATATATTTT. As protein: CASSMTRGQGNTIYF.